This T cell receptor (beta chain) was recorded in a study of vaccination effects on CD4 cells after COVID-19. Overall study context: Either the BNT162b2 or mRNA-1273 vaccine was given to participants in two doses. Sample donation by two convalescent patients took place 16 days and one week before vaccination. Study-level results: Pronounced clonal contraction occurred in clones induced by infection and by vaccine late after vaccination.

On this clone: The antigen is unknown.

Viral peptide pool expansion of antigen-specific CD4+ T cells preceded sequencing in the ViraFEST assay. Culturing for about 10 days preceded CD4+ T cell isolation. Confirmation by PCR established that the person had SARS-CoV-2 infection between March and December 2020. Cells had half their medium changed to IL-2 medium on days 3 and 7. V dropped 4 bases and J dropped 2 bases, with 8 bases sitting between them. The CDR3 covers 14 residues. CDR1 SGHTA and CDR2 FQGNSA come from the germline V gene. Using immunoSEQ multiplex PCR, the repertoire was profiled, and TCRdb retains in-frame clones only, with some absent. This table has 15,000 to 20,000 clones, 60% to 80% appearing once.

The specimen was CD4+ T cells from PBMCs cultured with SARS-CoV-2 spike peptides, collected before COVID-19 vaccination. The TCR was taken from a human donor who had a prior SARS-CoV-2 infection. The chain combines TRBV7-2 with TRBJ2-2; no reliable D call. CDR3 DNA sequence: TGTGCCAGCAGCTCGGCGGTTAACACCGGGGAGCTGTTTTTT. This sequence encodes CASSSAVNTGELFF.